What follows is one T cell receptor (beta chain) and its context. The antigen is undetermined. At one end the junction does not follow the germline gene, possibly because of a read error. This CDR3 spans 14 amino acids. Germline assignment: CDR1 MDHEN and CDR2 SYDVKM. Alongside a J-beta primer mix, a sample-barcoded 5' primer served in a second PCR lasting about 7 to 11 cycles. Each cDNA molecule, via a template-switch adaptor with 12 random nucleotides, was tagged. TCRdb re-derived calls from the 5' RACE reads in MiXCR, one entry per CDR3 protein. The sample carries 590,000 or so distinct CDR3 sequences, about 30% recorded once. The data originate from a study of blood T cells in healthy people across ages. Study summary: Roughly one uniquely barcoded beta molecule per two T cells was captured.

Whole-study findings and limits: Older age coincided with a roughly linear decline in TCR beta diversity per million T cells. No conclusive comparison of naive versus antigen-experienced cells was possible with unsorted PBMCs.

The sample consisted of blood. The rearrangement links TRBV28 to TRBJ1-4; perhaps TRBD1 as D (6 bases). The receptor's source is a woman aged 80 or over in good health. CDR3 protein: CASSGQLFNGKLFF. The CDR3 bases are TGTGCCAGCAGCGGACAGCTCTTTAATGGAAAACTGTTTTTT.